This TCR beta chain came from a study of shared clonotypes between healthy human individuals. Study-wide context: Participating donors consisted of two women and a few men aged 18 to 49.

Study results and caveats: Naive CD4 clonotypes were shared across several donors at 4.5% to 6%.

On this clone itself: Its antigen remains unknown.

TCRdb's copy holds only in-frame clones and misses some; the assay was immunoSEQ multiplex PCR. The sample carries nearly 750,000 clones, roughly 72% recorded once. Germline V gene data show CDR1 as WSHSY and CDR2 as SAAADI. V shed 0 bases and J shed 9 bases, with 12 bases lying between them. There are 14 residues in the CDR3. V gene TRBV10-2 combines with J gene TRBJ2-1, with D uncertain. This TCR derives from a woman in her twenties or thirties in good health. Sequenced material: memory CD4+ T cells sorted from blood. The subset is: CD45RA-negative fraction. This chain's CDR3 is CASSESIVGIEQFF. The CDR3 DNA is TGCGCCAGCAGTGAGTCGATCGTAGGGATTGAGCAGTTCTTC.